This entry lists 10 T cell receptor beta chains sequenced from one sample in a study of naive and memory T cell subsets. The SP2 primer and nested alpha and beta constant region primers amplified ligated cDNA in four rounds. TCRdb recomputed calls from the 5' RACE reads with MiXCR, one row per CDR3 protein. The table shows 55,000 to 65,000 distinct CDR3 sequences, with under 10% occurring only once. A UMI-containing oligonucleotide was joined by 3' ligation to the TCR cDNA template. The receptor source for this set is a female donor in good health.

The chain joins TRBV12-3 or TRBV12-4 to TRBJ2-5, with D possibly called TRBD1 or TRBD2 (5 bases each). This CDR3 comprises 12 residues. V lost 5 bases and J 13 bases, leaving 17 bases between the germline ends. In DNA, the CDR3 is TGTGCCAGCAGTGTTGTGGGGGTGGCTTGGTACTTC. It codes for CASSVVGVAWYF.

This clonotype has only a few counts. The chain couples TRBV28 to TRBJ2-5; 8 nucleotides agree with TRBD2. Trimming cost V 8 bases and J 0 bases; bases outside gene matches: 5. CDR3 length equals 14 residues. Germline V CDR1 and CDR2: MDHEN, SYDVKM. The CDR3 here is CASGASGYQETQYF. CDR3 DNA: TGTGCCAGCGGCGCTAGCGGGTACCAAGAGACCCAGTACTTC. The whole variable domain, filled in from reference TRBV28 and TRBJ2-5, reads DVKVTQSSRYLVKRTGEKVFLECVQDMDHENMFWYRQDPGLGLRLIYFSYDVKMKEKGDIPEGYSVSREKKERFSLILESASTNQTSMYLCASGASGYQETQYFGPGTRLLVL.

At least ten counts were recorded for this clonotype. This chain's CDR3 is CASSYAGGTGNTIYF. The CDR3 DNA follows: TGTGCCAGCAGCTACGCAGGGGGAACTGGAAACACCATATATTTT. This sequence joins TRBV6-5 and TRBJ1-3, with 7 nucleotides matching TRBD1. The CDR3 extends over 15 amino acids. Germline CDR1 and CDR2: MNHEY and SVGAGI. J lost 2 bases, V lost 6 bases, and 7 bases had no gene match.

This clonotype was found a few times. The chain has TRBV28 and TRBJ2-6, with D perhaps given as TRBD1 or TRBD2 (5 bases each). The CDR3 spans 16 residues. CDR1 and CDR2 (germline): MDHEN, SYDVKM. The V end lost 6 bases, the J end lost 2 bases, and 14 bases lay between the germline ends. The chain's CDR3 is CASSSLGATGANVLTF. The CDR3 DNA reads as TGTGCCAGCAGCTCTCTCGGGGCAACTGGGGCCAACGTCCTGACTTTC. The variable domain in full, completed from reference TRBV28 and TRBJ2-6, reads DVKVTQSSRYLVKRTGEKVFLECVQDMDHENMFWYRQDPGLGLRLIYFSYDVKMKEKGDIPEGYSVSREKKERFSLILESASTNQTSMYLCASSSLGATGANVLTFGAGSRLTVL.

This clonotype was seen a handful of times. The V gene is TRBV19, the J gene TRBJ1-2; perhaps TRBD1 as D (5 bases). Per the germline V gene, CDR1 is LNHDA and CDR2 is SQIVND (reference sequence). This CDR3 has 15 residues. The V gene lost 4 bases and the J gene lost 7 bases, with 19 bases spanning the gap. The CDR3 loop is CASSTYHRGTSGYTF. CDR3 sequence (DNA): TGTGCCAGTAGTACTTACCATCGGGGGACTTCTGGCTACACCTTC.

This clonotype showed up just a few times. The CDR3 coding sequence is TGTGCCAGCAGCTTAGGACAGGGGCCACAAGAGACCCAGTACTTC. The encoded protein is CASSLGQGPQETQYF. The chain recombines TRBV11-2 with TRBJ2-5; 8 positions agree with TRBD1. Trimming took 1 base from V and 2 from J; bases not matched to a gene: 3. Germline CDR1 SGHAT, CDR2 FQNNGV. CDR3 length: 15 residues. Using reference TRBV11-2 and TRBJ2-5 for the parts outside the CDR3, the full variable domain is EAGVAQSPRYKIIEKRQSVAFWCNPISGHATLYWYQQILGQGPKLLIQFQNNGVVDDSQLPKDRFSAERLKGVDSTLKIQPAKLEDSAVYLCASSLGQGPQETQYFGPGTRLLVL.

The V and J genes are TRBV10-1 and TRBJ2-7; D might be TRBD1 (6 bases). Trimming shortened V by 6 bases and J by 6 bases, and 12 bases separated the two germline ends. The CDR3 has 12 residues. Germline-derived CDR1 and CDR2 are WNHNN and SYGVQD (reference sequence). The CDR3 DNA sequence: TGCGCCAGCAGCCTTGACAGGAGCGAGCAGTACTTC. Protein sequence: CASSLDRSEQYF.

The chain recombines TRBV20-1 with TRBJ1-2; TRBD1 might be the D (5 bases). CDR1 and CDR2 from the germline V gene are DFQATT and SNEGSKA (reference sequence). The length of the CDR3 is 13 residues. With 6 bases removed from V and 0 bases from J, the gap between germline ends came to 11 bases. The CDR3 sequence is CSAYRKANYGYTF. CDR3 in DNA: TGCAGTGCGTACAGGAAAGCTAACTATGGCTACACCTTC.

This clonotype was recorded many times. The chain combines TRBV7-2 with TRBJ2-3; D is uncertain. This CDR3 comprises 11 residues. Looked up from germline, CDR1 is SGHTA and CDR2 is FQGNSA. Between the trimmed V and J ends, which lost 6 bases and 2 bases, there was a span of 3 bases. As DNA, the CDR3 is TGTGCCAGCAGGCTCACAGATACGCAGTATTTT. Translation: CASRLTDTQYF.

The chain couples TRBV9 to TRBJ1-1; D might be TRBD1 (6 bases). This CDR3 has 16 amino acids. V gave up 3 bases and J gave up 4 bases, with 19 bases separating them. The germline gives CDR1 SGDLS, CDR2 YYNGEE. CDR3 sequence: CASSGGPEGVGTEAFF. The CDR3 DNA sequence: TGTGCCAGCAGCGGGGGGCCCGAAGGTGTCGGCACTGAAGCTTTCTTT.